This TCR beta chain was recovered during a study of blood T cell repertoires in COVID-19. Per germline, CDR1 LNHDA and CDR2 SQIVND (reference sequence). Losses at the gene ends were 6 bases for V and 7 bases for J; bases not matched to a gene: 8. This CDR3 comprises 14 residues. The table came from immunoSEQ multiplex PCR; TCRdb's copy has only in-frame clones and leaves some out. The sample shows roughly 120,000 clones, 84% of them seen only once. The clonotype was recovered from a woman aged 50 to 60 with acute or convalescent COVID-19. The chain joins TRBV19 to TRBJ1-5; TRBD1 aligns across 8 bases. Sequenced input: peripheral blood. The DNA for the CDR3 is TGTGCCAGTAGCTCGGACAGGGCTAGGCAGCCCCAGCATTTT. Residues: CASSSDRARQPQHF.